The TCR beta chain described here comes from a study of cytomegalovirus exposure and HLA in healthy donors. Germline-derived CDR1 and CDR2 are LNHDA and SQIVND (reference sequence). CDR3 size: 12 residues. The ends were cut back, 3 bases at V and 10 bases at J, with 11 bases in the middle. This clone has just a few counts. Using immunoSEQ multiplex PCR, the repertoire was profiled, and TCRdb retains in-frame clones only, with some absent. The sample has 150,000 to 200,000 clones, around four fifths seen once; the top ten hold around 2.4%. The J gene is TRBJ2-3, the V gene TRBV19, with D unresolved. The sequenced sample was PBMCs. The receptor's source is a man aged 30 to 45 in good health and CMV-seropositive. Written as DNA, the CDR3 is TGTGCCAGTAGTATCGACTCCAGATCGCAGTATTTT. Protein: CASSIDSRSQYF.